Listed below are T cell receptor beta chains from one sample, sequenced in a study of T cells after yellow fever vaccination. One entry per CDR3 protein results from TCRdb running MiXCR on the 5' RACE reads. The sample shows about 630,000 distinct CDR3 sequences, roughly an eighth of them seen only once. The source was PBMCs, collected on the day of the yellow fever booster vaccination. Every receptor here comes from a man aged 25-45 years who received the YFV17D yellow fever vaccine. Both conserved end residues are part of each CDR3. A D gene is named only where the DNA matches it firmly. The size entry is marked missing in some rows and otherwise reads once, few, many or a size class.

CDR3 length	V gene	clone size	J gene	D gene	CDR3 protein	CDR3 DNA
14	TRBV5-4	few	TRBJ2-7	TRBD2	CASSETSGSRRRYF	TGTGCCAGCAGCGAAACTAGCGGGAGCCGCAGACGGTACTTC
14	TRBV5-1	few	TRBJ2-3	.	CASSSADSTDTQYF	TGCGCCAGCAGCTCAGCGGATAGCACAGATACGCAGTATTTT
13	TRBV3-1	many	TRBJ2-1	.	CASSQDRANEQFF	TGTGCCAGCAGCCAAGATCGGGCCAATGAGCAGTTCTTC
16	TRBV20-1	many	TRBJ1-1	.	CSAPKLGGAGATEAFF	TGCAGTGCGCCGAAGCTGGGGGGCGCAGGGGCCACTGAAGCTTTCTTT
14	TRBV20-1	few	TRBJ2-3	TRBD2	CSARPQREFNTQYF	TGCAGTGCTAGGCCCCAGCGGGAGTTTAATACGCAGTATTTT
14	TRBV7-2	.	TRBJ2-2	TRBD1	CASSRQGISGELFF	TGTGCCAGCAGCCGACAGGGGATCTCCGGGGAGCTGTTTTTT
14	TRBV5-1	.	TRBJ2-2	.	CASSLVLGDGELFF	TGCGCCAGCAGCTTGGTCCTGGGGGACGGGGAGCTGTTTTTT
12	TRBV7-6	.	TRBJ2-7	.	CASSFSLGEQYF	TGTGCCAGCAGCTTCTCCCTTGGCGAGCAGTACTTC
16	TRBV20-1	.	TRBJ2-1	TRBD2	CSASSAAGGSYNEQFF	TGCAGTGCTAGTAGTGCGGCGGGAGGTAGTTACAATGAGCAGTTCTTC
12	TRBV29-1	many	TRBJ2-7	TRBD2	CSVTAERGEQYF	TGCAGCGTCACCGCTGAGCGGGGGGAGCAGTACTTC
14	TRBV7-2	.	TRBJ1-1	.	CASSLVRGIGEAFF	TGTGCCAGCAGCTTAGTCCGGGGGATCGGAGAGGCTTTCTTT
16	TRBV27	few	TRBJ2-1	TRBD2	CASSFISGSSYNEQFF	TGTGCCAGCAGCTTTATTAGCGGGAGCTCCTACAATGAGCAGTTCTTC
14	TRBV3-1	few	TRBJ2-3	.	CASSQDPYTDTQYF	TGTGCCAGCAGCCAAGATCCCTACACAGATACGCAGTATTTT
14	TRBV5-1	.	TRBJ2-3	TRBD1	CASSSGQATDTQYF	TGCGCCAGCAGCTCCGGACAGGCTACAGATACGCAGTATTTT
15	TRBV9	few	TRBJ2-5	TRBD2	CASSARREGLETQYF	TGTGCCAGCAGCGCCAGGCGGGAGGGCCTTGAGACCCAGTACTTC
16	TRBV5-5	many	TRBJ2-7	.	CASSLETGTLTYEQYF	TGTGCCAGCAGCTTGGAAACCGGGACTTTGACCTACGAGCAGTACTTC
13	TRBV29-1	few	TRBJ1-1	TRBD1	CSGRQGLNTEAFF	TGCAGCGGGCGACAGGGCTTGAACACTGAAGCTTTCTTT
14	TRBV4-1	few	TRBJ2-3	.	CASSQTTQGNTQYF	TGCGCCAGCAGCCAAACGACCCAGGGGAATACGCAGTATTTT
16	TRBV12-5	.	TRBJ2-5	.	CASGLVRPPVPETQYF	TGTGCTAGTGGTTTGGTACGGCCCCCCGTGCCAGAGACCCAGTACTTC
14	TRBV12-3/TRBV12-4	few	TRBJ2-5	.	CASSIPERGETQYF	TGTGCCAGCAGTATCCCGGAGCGAGGAGAGACCCAGTACTTC
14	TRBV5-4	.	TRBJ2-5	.	CASSGNGGGETQYF	TGTGCCAGCAGTGGGAACGGAGGTGGAGAGACCCAGTACTTC
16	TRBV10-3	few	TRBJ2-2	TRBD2	CAISDRTSGKFGELFF	TGTGCCATCAGTGACAGGACTAGCGGGAAATTCGGGGAGCTGTTTTTT
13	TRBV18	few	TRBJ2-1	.	CASSQAAPVEQFF	TGTGCCAGCTCGCAAGCCGCCCCGGTTGAGCAGTTCTTC
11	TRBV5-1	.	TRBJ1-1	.	CASSGDTEAFF	TGCGCCAGCAGTGGGGACACTGAAGCTTTCTTT
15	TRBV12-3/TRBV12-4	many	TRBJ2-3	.	CASRPAATPTDTQYF	TGTGCCAGCAGGCCCGCAGCCACCCCGACAGATACGCAGTATTTT
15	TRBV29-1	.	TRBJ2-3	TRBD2	CSGGLAGSSTDTQYF	TGCAGCGGGGGACTAGCGGGGTCTAGCACAGATACGCAGTATTTT
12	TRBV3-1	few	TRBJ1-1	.	CASSQVPTSAFF	TGTGCCAGCAGCCAAGTCCCAACTTCGGCTTTCTTT
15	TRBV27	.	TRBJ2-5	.	CASSPGWVTGKTQYF	TGTGCCAGCAGCCCAGGGTGGGTCACGGGGAAGACCCAGTACTTC
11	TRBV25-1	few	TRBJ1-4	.	CASNWDEKLFF	TGTGCCAGCAACTGGGATGAAAAACTGTTTTTT
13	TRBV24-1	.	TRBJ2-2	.	CATSAELRGELFF	TGTGCCACCAGTGCAGAACTAAGGGGGGAGCTGTTTTTT
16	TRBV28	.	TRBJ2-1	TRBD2	CASSLTSGWSYNEQFF	TGTGCCAGCAGTTTAACTAGCGGGTGGTCCTACAATGAGCAGTTCTTC
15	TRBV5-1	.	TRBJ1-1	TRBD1	CASSKSGTVNTEAFF	TGCGCCAGCAGCAAGTCCGGGACAGTGAACACTGAAGCTTTCTTT
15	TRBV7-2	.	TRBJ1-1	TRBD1	CASSLGQVRNTEAFF	TGTGCCAGCAGCCTCGGACAGGTTAGGAACACTGAAGCTTTCTTT
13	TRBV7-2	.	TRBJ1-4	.	CASSLGQSEKLFF	TGTGCCAGCAGCTTAGGACAGAGTGAAAAACTGTTTTTT
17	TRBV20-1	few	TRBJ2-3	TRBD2	CSARDSGPSGRGDTQYF	TGCAGTGCTAGAGATAGTGGGCCTAGCGGGAGGGGCGATACGCAGTATTTT
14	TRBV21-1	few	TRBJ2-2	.	CASSKEEDTGELFF	TGTGCCAGCAGCAAAGAGGAGGACACCGGGGAGCTGTTTTTT
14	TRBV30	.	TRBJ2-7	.	CAWSAASRAYEQYF	TGTGCCTGGAGTGCCGCCTCAAGGGCCTACGAGCAGTACTTC
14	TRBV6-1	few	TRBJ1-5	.	CASTLRSPTRPQHF	TGTGCCAGCACCCTGAGGAGCCCCACCCGGCCCCAGCATTTT
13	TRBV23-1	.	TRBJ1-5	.	CASSQTWGEPQHF	TGCGCCAGCAGTCAAACTTGGGGAGAGCCCCAGCATTTT
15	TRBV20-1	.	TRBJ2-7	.	CSAISVARSSYEQYF	TGCAGTGCTATATCGGTGGCTAGGAGCTCCTACGAGCAGTACTTC
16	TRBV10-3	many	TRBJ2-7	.	CAISHNADSDTYEQYF	TGTGCCATCAGCCATAATGCGGACTCAGACACCTACGAGCAGTACTTC
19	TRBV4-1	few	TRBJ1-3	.	CASSQYNMEGARSGNTIYF	TGCGCCAGCAGCCAATACAATATGGAAGGAGCCCGCTCTGGAAACACCATATATTTT
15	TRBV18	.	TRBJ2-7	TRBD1	CASSYGTGGTYEQYF	TGTGCCAGCTCATACGGGACAGGGGGTACCTACGAGCAGTACTTC
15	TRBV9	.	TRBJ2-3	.	CASSGSGSRTDTQYF	TGTGCCAGCAGCGGCTCGGGATCCCGCACAGATACGCAGTATTTT
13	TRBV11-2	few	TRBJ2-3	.	CASREAATDTQYF	TGTGCCAGCAGGGAGGCCGCCACAGATACGCAGTATTTT
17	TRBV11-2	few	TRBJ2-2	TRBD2	CASSLVQAGVGTGELFF	TGTGCCAGCAGCTTAGTTCAAGCGGGAGTAGGCACCGGGGAGCTGTTTTTT
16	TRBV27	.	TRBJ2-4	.	CASSDGRLWAKNIQYF	TGTGCCAGCAGCGACGGACGGCTCTGGGCCAAAAACATTCAGTACTTC
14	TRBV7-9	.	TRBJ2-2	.	CASSLSGTDGELFF	TGTGCCAGCAGCTTATCTGGGACGGACGGGGAGCTGTTTTTT
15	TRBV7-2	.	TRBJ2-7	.	CASSSGRTLSYEQYF	TGTGCCAGCAGCTCTGGCCGAACGCTCTCCTACGAGCAGTACTTC
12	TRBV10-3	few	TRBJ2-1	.	CAITGGGSEQFF	TGTGCCATCACAGGGGGGGGGAGTGAGCAGTTCTTC
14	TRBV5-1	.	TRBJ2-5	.	CASSLADLQETQYF	TGCGCCAGCAGCTTGGCCGATCTACAAGAGACCCAGTACTTC
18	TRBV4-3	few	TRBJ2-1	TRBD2	CASSQDPGRSSSYNEQFF	TGCGCCAGCAGCCAAGATCCCGGGAGGTCTAGCTCCTACAATGAGCAGTTCTTC
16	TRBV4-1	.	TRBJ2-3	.	CASSPPDVMGTDTQYF	TGCGCCAGCAGCCCACCTGACGTGATGGGCACAGATACGCAGTATTTT
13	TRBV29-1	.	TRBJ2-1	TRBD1	CSVLDRGRSEQFF	TGCAGCGTTTTGGACAGGGGGCGGAGTGAGCAGTTCTTC